The source of this TCR beta chain is a study of T cell responses to AZD1222 COVID-19 vaccine (dated by TCRdb to the early 2020s). Concerning the study at large: Because spike-specific TCR depth and breadth did not differ between the two schedules, AZD1222 recipients who got a second dose at roughly 4 weeks were pooled with those who got a second dose at roughly 12 weeks. A total of more than 230 trial participants underwent TCR sequencing, of whom about 210 received two doses of AZD1222 and 26 received two doses of the MenACWY control vaccine. Trial participants were enrolled by age into subgroups of 18-55, 56-69 and 70-plus years, and roughly 150, 30 and 60 TCR-sequenced participants, respectively, were included in these subgroups.

To note about this clone: No cognate antigen has been identified for it. One base away there is no much larger clone; base qualities are not given.

For CDR1 and CDR2, the germline V gene lists SGHDT and YYEEEE. The CDR3 runs 15 residues from the cysteine to the phenylalanine. Only the CDR3 DNA stays, 45 bases, in frame from base 1. V is clipped by 3 bases and J by 1 base, and the sequence between their germline boundaries is 13 bases long. The CDR3 regions of human TCRbeta chains were subjected to immunosequencing. Per the original workflow: Repertoire TCRs were checked for matches against a reference library of SARS-CoV-2-specific TCRs that had been generated using the MIRA antigen-specificity platform. Breadth was defined as the fraction of unique TCRs that were SARS-CoV-2-associated. Depth was defined as the fraction of total T cells that were SARS-CoV-2-associated. Using the MIRA data, every spike-specific TCR was mapped to the spike region that the TCR reacted to and assigned to either a CD4 or a CD8 class. Log10-transformed breadth and depth values were compared by one-way ANOVA with Sidak's multiple comparisons tests. Sourced from immuneACCESS, this table was stored by TCRdb with only in-frame sequences that have V and J called. A share of the clones is absent; for the studies checked, an unresolved V gene accounts for under half, and the remainder has no known explanation. That table furnishes V, J and clone size, whereas the DNA furnished D and trimming. In all, the sample holds approximately 150,000 clones, and 70% to 90% of those were seen once. Approximately 5.1% of the sample rests with the top ten.

The intended sense of this specimen's time point label: baseline before first vaccination. Vaccinee samples came from UK trials COV001 and COV002, including a single-blind randomized controlled phase 2/3 trial of AZD1222 (ChAdOx1 nCoV-19) in healthy adults. For TCRbeta chain sequencing, PBMC samples were collected from trial participants at day 0 and at day 28 after the second dose. Overall results and qualifications from the work: Because no day 14 peak-response samples were available, repertoires were characterized only after the peak T cell response. Conclusions about previously exposed vaccinees were limited because only a handful of AZD1222 recipients were SARS-CoV-2 seropositive at baseline. After two AZD1222 doses, spike-specific TCR breadth and depth were significantly higher than at day 0 and than in MenACWY recipients. Participants were mostly white British, with more females than males. The authors suggested clonal diversity may have been underestimated. In the small 56-69-year group, the increase in depth fell short of significance, most likely because of low power. CD4 TCRs associated with the vaccine covered the entire spike protein, and the dominant responses were in regions 160-218 and 743-854. Reportedly, almost half of the unique spike-specific TCRs recognized epitopes lying outside the regions that are mutated in the B.1.351 and B.1.1.7 variants.

The receptor chain draws on TRBV5-6 and TRBJ1-1; the D region possibly corresponds to TRBD1 (5 bases align). The sequences come from peripheral blood, collected on day 0 of AZD1222 vaccination. This sequence was found in an adult in good health. The sequenced DNA is TGTGCCAGCAGCTACGCCCGGACACCGAACACTGAAGCTTTCTTT. Translated, this gives CASSYARTPNTEAFF.